This T cell receptor (beta chain) appears in the sequencing data of a study of vaccination and CD4 T cells after COVID-19. TCRdb re-analysed the PCR reads in MiXCR, keeping a single row per CDR3 protein. The data contain some 40,000 distinct CDR3 sequences, around 33% of them singletons. This clonotype was seen a few times. Antigen specificity is unknown. Study-wide findings and caveats: Only relatively few convalescent patients were studied, and early post-infection timepoints were not analyzed.

Indicated time point: late sampling 161 to 241 days after vaccination in a few convalescent patients. Germline CDR1 reads MDHEN; CDR2 reads SYDVKM. The CDR3 extends over 14 amino acids. Trimming cost V 6 bases and J 5 bases, with 17 bases left between them. The sequence derives from a human donor who had recovered from COVID-19. Sequencing was performed on CD4+ T cells from blood, taken about 7 months after SARS-CoV-2 vaccination. The rearrangement joins TRBV28 to TRBJ2-7, with D unclear. The chain's CDR3 is CASSHPSRSDEQYF. The CDR3 nucleotides are TGTGCCAGCAGCCACCCCAGCCGGAGCGACGAGCAGTACTTC.